A selection of T cell receptor beta chains follows, all from one sample in a study of cytomegalovirus exposure and HLA in healthy donors. This table comes from immunoSEQ multiplex PCR, and its TCRdb copy is limited to in-frame clones, with some not included. The sample lists roughly 300,000 clones; 86% were seen once. The source material was PBMCs. The receptors stem from a man aged 35 to 55 in good health and CMV-seropositive. The CDR3 runs from the conserved cysteine through the conserved F or W. D genes are given only for firm matches. Part of the rows lack a size; the others show once, few, many or a class for expanded clones.

>TRBV28|-|-|TRBJ1-2
TGTGCCAGCACCTCCCGGCCGAGCGGGCCCGGTGGCTACACCTTC
CASTSRPSGPGGYTF
>TRBV5-1|-|TRBD1|TRBJ1-4
TGCGCCAGCAGCCGCGGACAGGGGGCAGGGGCTAATGAAAAACTGTTTTTT
CASSRGQGAGANEKLFF
>TRBV27|-|-|TRBJ2-5
TGTGCCAGCAAGGGGGGGGAGACCCAGTACTTC
CASKGGETQYF
>TRBV7-9|-|TRBD1|TRBJ1-2
TGTGCCAGCAGCCCCCGACAGGGGGTACACTATGGCTACACCTTC
CASSPRQGVHYGYTF
>TRBV11-2|-|-|TRBJ2-2
TGTGCCAGCAGCTCCATCCTAGGTATAGGGGCCCAAAACACCGGGGAGCTGTTTTTT
CASSSILGIGAQNTGELFF
>TRBV6-5|few|-|TRBJ1-1
TGTGCCAGCAGTTACGAGGCAGGGAATACTGAAGCTTTCTTT
CASSYEAGNTEAFF
>TRBV5-8|-|TRBD1|TRBJ1-5
TGTGCCAGCAGCTCAGGGACAGCGATTCTTATGGTGGAGGACAATCAGCCCCAGCATTTT
CASSSGTAILMVEDNQPQHF
>TRBV4-1|-|TRBD2|TRBJ2-3
TGCGCCAGCAGCCCGACTCCGGGGGGAGGGGTTCCCCCAGATACGCAGTATTTT
CASSPTPGGGVPPDTQYF
>TRBV7-9|-|TRBD1|TRBJ2-7
TGTTCCAGCAGCCCCGGGACAGGCCTTTTGAAGCAGTACTTC
CSSSPGTGLLKQYF
>TRBV5-5|-|TRBD2|TRBJ2-7
TGTGCCAGCAGCTTGGGGCGGGAGCGCCTCTACGAGCAGTACTTC
CASSLGRERLYEQYF
>TRBV6-1|-|TRBD1|TRBJ1-2
TGTGCCAGCAGGACAGGGGGCAACTATGGCTACACCTTC
CASRTGGNYGYTF
>TRBV7-9|-|-|TRBJ2-1
TGTGCCAGCAGCGACACGATGACTAGTAGCGATGAGCAGTTCTTC
CASSDTMTSSDEQFF
>TRBV2|-|-|TRBJ1-2
TGTGCCAGCGTGAGGAATGGAAATCGAGGCTACACCTTC
CASVRNGNRGYTF
>TRBV9|-|TRBD1|TRBJ1-2
TGTGCCAGCAGCGGAAGACAGGGTGACTATGGCTACACCTTC
CASSGRQGDYGYTF
>TRBV11-2|-|TRBD2|TRBJ2-1
TGTGCCAGCAGCTTCGGCCTAGCGGGGCCCTACAATGAGCAGTTCTTC
CASSFGLAGPYNEQFF
>TRBV6-1|once|-|TRBJ1-5
TGTGCCAGCAGTGAAGCCGGGACAAACATATGGAATCAGCCCCAGCATTTT
CASSEAGTNIWNQPQHF
>TRBV5-1|few|-|TRBJ1-2
TGCGCCAGCAGCTCGGGCGACACGGAGGGCTATGGCTACACCTTC
CASSSGDTEGYGYTF
>TRBV27|-|TRBD2|TRBJ2-7
TGTGCCAGCAGCTTAGCAGTGGGGGGGTCCTACGAGCAGTACTTC
CASSLAVGGSYEQYF
>TRBV27|-|TRBD2|TRBJ2-3
TGTGCCAGCAGTCCTATAGCGGGAGCAACAGATACGCAGTATTTT
CASSPIAGATDTQYF
>TRBV5-6|-|-|TRBJ2-7
TGTGCCAGCAGCGTCAGGGTTCCCTCCTACGAGCAGTACTTC
CASSVRVPSYEQYF
>TRBV5-5|-|-|TRBJ1-3
TGTGCCAGCAGCTTGGCAGCGGAATGGCAAAACACCATATATTTT
CASSLAAEWQNTIYF
>TRBV2|-|-|TRBJ2-2
TGTGCCAGCAGTGAACAGAACACCGGGGAGCTGTTTTTT
CASSEQNTGELFF
>TRBV5-5|-|-|TRBJ1-5
TGTGCCAGCAGCTTGGGTAGTCAGCCCCAGCATTTT
CASSLGSQPQHF
>TRBV27|-|TRBD1|TRBJ1-1
TGTGCCAGCAGAATCAGCCGACAGGGGCCCACTGAAGCTTTCTTT
CASRISRQGPTEAFF
>TRBV11-2|-|-|TRBJ2-6
TGTGCCAGCAGCTTAGTAGAGGGAGCAGGATCTGGGGCCAACGTCCTGACTTTC
CASSLVEGAGSGANVLTF
>TRBV2|-|TRBD1|TRBJ1-2
TGTGCCAGCAGGAAGACAGGGGCGGGTGGGAATGGCTACACCTTC
CASRKTGAGGNGYTF
>TRBV6-6|-|TRBD2|TRBJ2-1
TGTGCCAGCAGTTACGCCCCTAGCGGAAATGAGCAGTTCTTC
CASSYAPSGNEQFF
>TRBV7-9|few|TRBD2|TRBJ2-1
TGTGCCAGCAGCCCTCGACTAGCGGGAGGCTACAATGAGCAGTTCTTC
CASSPRLAGGYNEQFF
>TRBV30|-|-|TRBJ2-1
TGTGCCTGGAGTGACGGCGGTCTTTCCTACAATGAGCAGTTCTTC
CAWSDGGLSYNEQFF
>TRBV29-1|-|-|TRBJ1-2
TGCAGCGTTGTTAAGGGACTAAACTATGGCTACACCTTC
CSVVKGLNYGYTF
>TRBV5-1|-|TRBD2|TRBJ2-2
TGCGCCAGCAGCTTGAGATCGGGAGGAGTCGACCGGGAGCTGTTTTTT
CASSLRSGGVDRELFF
>TRBV7-9|-|TRBD2|TRBJ2-5
TGTGCCAGCAGCTTAGGAGGGACTAGCGGGATTGAGACCCAGTACTTC
CASSLGGTSGIETQYF
>TRBV10-3|-|TRBD1|TRBJ2-2
TGTGCCAGCACGGACAGGGCTTGGACCGGGGAGCTGTTTTTT
CASTDRAWTGELFF
>TRBV5-1|few|TRBD1|TRBJ1-4
TGCGCCAGCAGCTCCCAGGGGGCGGGTGAAAAACTGTTTTTT
CASSSQGAGEKLFF
>TRBV20-1|once|-|TRBJ2-1
TGCAGTGCTAGAGAGGCGGGGGAGCAGTTCTTC
CSAREAGEQFF
>TRBV21-1|-|-|TRBJ2-7
TGTGCCAGCAGCAAAGGGGCCCGAGGGGGTGAGCAGTACTTC
CASSKGARGGEQYF
>TRBV28|-|-|TRBJ1-1
TGTGCCAGCAGTCCGATCTACCCGTTTGAAGCTTTCTTT
CASSPIYPFEAFF
>TRBV6-6|few|-|TRBJ2-5
TGTGCCAGCACCAGCGTGAGCGGGGAGACCCAGTACTTC
CASTSVSGETQYF
>TRBV19|-|-|TRBJ2-7
TGTGCCAGTAAGTGGCTGGATGTAGGGGGCGAGCAGTACTTC
CASKWLDVGGEQYF
>TRBV28|-|-|TRBJ1-4
TGTGCCAGCAGGAGGTCCAATGAAAAACTGTTTTTT
CASRRSNEKLFF
>TRBV19|-|-|TRBJ2-2
TGTGCCAGTAGTATACACGCCAGGGATGCCGGGGAGCTGTTTTTT
CASSIHARDAGELFF
>TRBV27|-|-|TRBJ2-7
TGTGCCAGCAGTTTGGGGCTTGCGCGGGACGCCTCCTACGAGCAGTACTTC
CASSLGLARDASYEQYF
>TRBV7-9|-|TRBD1|TRBJ2-7
TGTGCCAGCAGCGCAGGGGGCTCCTACGAGCAGTACTTC
CASSAGGSYEQYF
>TRBV30|few|-|TRBJ2-1
TGTGCCTGGAGTCCCGGGTCTTACAATGAGCAGTTCTTC
CAWSPGSYNEQFF
>TRBV7-9|-|-|TRBJ1-1
TGTGCCAGCAGCCCGACAGAGAACACTGAAGCTTTCTTT
CASSPTENTEAFF
>TRBV28|-|-|TRBJ2-7
TGTGCCAGCAGTCAACAGGGGAGGCGGTACTTC
CASSQQGRRYF